Following are 32 T cell receptor beta chains from one sample sequenced in a study of T cell responses to AZD1222 COVID-19 vaccine. Sequenced by immunoSEQ multiplex PCR; TCRdb stores in-frame clones only, minus some. There are 120,000 or so clones in the sample; 80% to 90% occur only once, and 3.1% lies in the top ten. The sequenced sample was peripheral blood, obtained on day 0 of AZD1222 vaccination. These receptors were taken from an adult in good health.

As for this clone: Relative to the germline gene, one junction end is altered; a read error may explain this. The rearrangement links TRBV27 to TRBJ2-2; D not resolved. Germline V gene lookup returns CDR1 MNHEY and CDR2 SMNVEV (reference sequence). This CDR3 comprises 13 residues. CDR3 DNA sequence: TGTGCCAGCAGTCTATCGCCCACCGGGGAGCTGTTTTTT. This gives the protein CASSLSPTGELFF.

The CDR3 DNA sequence: TGTGCCAGCAGTTTCACCCAGGACAGGGTTGATTCACCCCTCCACTTT. Its translation: CASSFTQDRVDSPLHF. The chain uses TRBV28 and TRBJ1-6, with 8 positions matching TRBD1. CDR3 length: 16 amino acids. V lost 3 bases and J lost 8; bases outside the gene matches: 9. Germline CDR1 and CDR2: MDHEN and SYDVKM. Filled out from reference TRBV28 and TRBJ1-6, the complete variable domain reads DVKVTQSSRYLVKRTGEKVFLECVQDMDHENMFWYRQDPGLGLRLIYFSYDVKMKEKGDIPEGYSVSREKKERFSLILESASTNQTSMYLCASSFTQDRVDSPLHFGNGTRLTVT.

CDR3 DNA: TGCGCCAGCAGCCAACACACAGGGGAGGGAGGCAATGAGCAGTTCTTC. It codes for CASSQHTGEGGNEQFF. The rearrangement joins TRBV4-3 to TRBJ2-1; D may correspond to TRBD1 or TRBD2 (7 bases each). Trimming shortened V by 2 bases and J by 6 bases, and 17 bases separated the two germline ends. The CDR3 is 16 amino acids. The germline CDR1 and CDR2 sequences are LGHNA and YSLEER.

The chain combines TRBV2 with TRBJ2-3; D is perhaps TRBD1 or TRBD2 (6 bases each). There are 13 residues in the CDR3. Germline V gene lookup returns CDR1 SNHLY and CDR2 FYNNEI. V dropped 6 bases and J dropped 3 bases, with 10 bases sitting between them. The chain's CDR3 is CASRGAGTDTQYF. The CDR3 DNA reads TGTGCCAGCAGGGGGGCGGGGACAGATACGCAGTATTTT.

V usage is TRBV4-3 and J usage is TRBJ2-5, with D possibly matching TRBD2 (5 bases). Trimming took off 0 bases at V and 5 bases at J, with 13 bases between the two ends. Germline lookup yields CDR1 LGHNA and CDR2 YSLEER. The CDR3 spans 15 residues. The CDR3 sequence: CASSQEARGWETQYF. CDR3 DNA: TGCGCCAGCAGCCAAGAGGCACGGGGATGGGAGACCCAGTACTTC.

This chain connects TRBV28 to TRBJ2-2; D possibly matches TRBD1 or TRBD2 (6 bases each). The V and J ends lost 6 bases and 4 bases respectively, with 15 bases between them. This CDR3 has 15 residues. Germline CDR1 MDHEN, CDR2 SYDVKM. The CDR3 spells CASRPTGRRTGELFF. DNA of the CDR3: TGTGCCAGCAGGCCCACAGGGAGGCGCACCGGGGAGCTGTTTTTT.

This clone has more than one count but fewer than ten. The CDR3 region is CASREGPVGGQNSPLHF. CDR3 coding DNA: TGTGCCAGCAGAGAAGGTCCCGTGGGGGGACAAAATTCACCCCTCCACTTT. V is TRBV9 and J is TRBJ1-6, with D possibly being TRBD1 (6 bases). From germline, CDR1 is SGDLS and CDR2 YYNGEE. The CDR3 runs to 17 residues. V lost 5 bases to trimming and J lost 7 bases, with 22 bases between them.

The chain links TRBV12-3 or TRBV12-4 to TRBJ1-3; maybe TRBD1 (5 bases). The CDR3 is made up of 13 amino acids. V lost 5 bases and J 7 bases, leaving 12 bases between the germline ends. The CDR3 loop is CASSPRRGNTIYF. The CDR3 DNA is TGTGCCAGCAGTCCTCGACGGGGGAACACCATATATTTT.

The rearrangement uses TRBV4-3 and TRBJ2-7, with 12 nucleotides matching TRBD2. The trim removed 3 bases at V and 3 bases at J, leaving 6 bases unmatched. Germline lookup yields CDR1 LGHNA and CDR2 YSLEER. This CDR3 is built from 16 residues. Written as DNA, the CDR3 is TGCGCCAGCAGCCACCGACTAGCGGGAGCCAACTACGAGCAGTACTTC. Its translation: CASSHRLAGANYEQYF.

This chain connects TRBV6-1 to TRBJ1-1; weak D call: TRBD1 (5 bases). Looked up from germline, CDR1 is MNHNS and CDR2 is SASEGT. V was clipped by 2 bases and J by 5 bases, with 18 bases between them. The CDR3 is 16 amino acids. The CDR3 sequence is CASSESLGQGRTEAFF. CDR3 bases: TGTGCCAGCAGTGAATCTCTGGGGCAGGGTAGGACTGAAGCTTTCTTT.

The DNA of the CDR3 is TGTGCCAGCAGCTTAATTCCTAGCGGGAGTCGGACAGATACGCAGTATTTT. This codes for CASSLIPSGSRTDTQYF. The genes are TRBV7-3 and TRBJ2-3; 10 nucleotides line up with TRBD2. The CDR3 has 17 amino acids. Germline loops: CDR1 SGHTA, CDR2 FQGTGA. Trimming cost V 1 base and J 3 bases; bases outside gene matches: 7.

V usage is TRBV4-1 and J usage is TRBJ1-4, with 7 bases fitting TRBD1. V was clipped by 2 bases and J by 4 bases; unmatched bases: 4. The CDR3 has 15 residues. Germline CDR1 and CDR2: MGHRA and YSYEKL. The chain's CDR3 is CASSQTGTVNEKLFF. The DNA of the CDR3 is TGCGCCAGCAGCCAAACCGGGACAGTTAATGAAAAACTGTTTTTT.

The V and J genes are TRBV15 and TRBJ2-7, with D unresolved. The CDR3 runs to 13 residues. Germline loops: CDR1 LNHNV, CDR2 YYDKDF (reference sequence). Deletions cut 1 base from V and 7 bases from J, with 11 bases between. The CDR3 loop reads CATSRAREGEQYF. The CDR3 nucleotides read TGTGCCACCAGCAGAGCTAGGGAAGGGGAGCAGTACTTC.

This chain uses TRBV5-1 with TRBJ1-1; D is unresolved. CDR1 is SGHRS, CDR2 YFSETQ, per germline. This CDR3 is built from 15 residues. Deletions cut 0 bases from V and 3 bases from J, with 12 bases between. CDR3 loop: CASSLDGTPYTEAFF. The DNA of the CDR3 is TGCGCCAGCAGCTTGGATGGCACACCTTACACTGAAGCTTTCTTT. The variable domain in full, completed from reference TRBV5-1 and TRBJ1-1, reads KAGVTQTPRYLIKTRGQQVTLSCSPISGHRSVSWYQQTPGQGLQFLFEYFSETQRNKGNFPGRFSGRQFSNSRSEMNVSTLELGDSALYLCASSLDGTPYTEAFFGQGTRLTVV.

The chain has TRBV7-8 and TRBJ1-5, with D possibly matching TRBD1 (5 bases). This CDR3 spans 20 amino acids. Germline loops: CDR1 SGHVS, CDR2 FQNEAQ. Trimming pared 3 bases from V and 5 bases from J, leaving 29 bases between. The CDR3 DNA reads as TGTGCCAGCAGCTTCGACACCTTCTACAGGACGGGGGGTGTGGATCAGCCCCAGCATTTT. Translation gives CASSFDTFYRTGGVDQPQHF.

This rearrangement joins TRBV7-2 to TRBJ2-7, with unresolved D. This CDR3 has 13 residues. Germline lookup yields CDR1 SGHTA and CDR2 FQGNSA. V lost 7 bases and J lost 2, with 12 bases in between. For the CDR3, the DNA is TGTGCCAGCACTATAGTCCCCCCCTACGAGCAGTACTTC. Protein: CASTIVPPYEQYF.

The rearrangement joins TRBV9 to TRBJ1-2, with 12 bases lining up with TRBD1. Trimming took 7 bases from V and 4 from J; bases not matched to a gene: 5. Per germline, CDR1 SGDLS and CDR2 YYNGEE. This CDR3 is built from 14 residues. Here the CDR3 reads CASAPGQGAYGYTF. The CDR3 DNA follows: TGTGCCAGCGCTCCGGGACAGGGGGCCTATGGCTACACCTTC. The full variable domain, with the rest looked up from reference TRBV9 and TRBJ1-2, is DSGVTQTPKHLITATGQRVTLRCSPRSGDLSVYWYQQSLDQGLQFLIQYYNGEERAKGNILERFSAQQFPDLHSELNLSSLELGDSALYFCASAPGQGAYGYTFGSGTRLTVV.

The chain joins TRBV10-3 to TRBJ1-5; D is uncertain. V was shortened by 2 bases and J by 3 bases, with 8 bases between the two germline ends. Per germline, CDR1 ENHRY and CDR2 SYGVKD. The CDR3 consists of 14 residues. This CDR3 reads CAISEGVINQPQHF. The CDR3 DNA reads as TGTGCCATCAGTGAGGGTGTTATCAATCAGCCCCAGCATTTT.

J is TRBJ1-2 and V is TRBV7-3; a weak D match, TRBD1 (6 bases). V was trimmed by 1 base and J by 4 bases, leaving 16 bases between them. This CDR3 contains 16 residues. Germline assignment: CDR1 SGHTA and CDR2 FQGTGA. The CDR3 DNA follows: TGTGCCAGCAGCTTAATGATAACAGGGCCCATCTATGGCTACACCTTC. Protein sequence: CASSLMITGPIYGYTF.

The J gene is TRBJ2-1, the V gene TRBV4-2; 9 nucleotides line up with TRBD2. CDR1 is LGHNA and CDR2 is YNFKEQ in the germline V gene. The CDR3 length is 15 residues. V lost 1 base, J lost 5 bases, and 3 bases stayed unmatched. DNA for the CDR3: TGTGCCAGCAGCCAAGGGGCTAGCGGGGACAATGAGCAGTTCTTC. Amino acid sequence: CASSQGASGDNEQFF.

The chain links TRBV7-8 to TRBJ2-7; D is ambiguous. Trimming removed 2 bases at V and 2 bases at J, with 13 bases between. Germline CDR1 is SGHVS and CDR2 is FQNEAQ. The CDR3 covers 15 residues. The DNA for the CDR3 is TGTGCCAGCAGCTTATCACTTACCCCGACCTACGAGCAGTACTTC. The encoded protein is CASSLSLTPTYEQYF.

The CDR3 nucleotides read TGTGCCAGCAGCCATGGTGGAGACAGGGACACTGAAGCTTTCTTT. Translation gives CASSHGGDRDTEAFF. The gene calls are TRBV3-1 (or the pseudogene TRBV3-2) and TRBJ1-1; 7 positions agree with TRBD1. V was clipped by 3 bases and J by 3 bases; unmatched bases: 7. Germline CDR1 and CDR2: LGHDT and YNNKEL (reference sequence). This CDR3 is 15 amino acids long.

The chain has TRBV9 and TRBJ2-5; D gene uncertain. The CDR3 consists of 14 residues. V lost 0 bases, J lost 1 base, and 7 bases lay in between. CDR1 and CDR2 from the germline V gene are SGDLS and YYNGEE. CDR3 DNA sequence: TGTGCCAGCAGCGTAGGGTGGGTCCAAGAGACCCAGTACTTC. The encoded protein is CASSVGWVQETQYF.

J is TRBJ1-2 and V is TRBV20-1; D is undetermined. V lost 3 bases and J 8 bases, leaving 7 bases between the germline ends. CDR1 DFQATT and CDR2 SNEGSKA come from the germline V gene (reference sequence). This CDR3 is built from 10 residues. CDR3 sequence: CSASDIGYTF. The CDR3 DNA reads as TGCAGTGCTAGTGACATCGGCTACACCTTC.

V and J are TRBV4-3 and TRBJ2-1; 12 positions agree with TRBD2. CDR1 and CDR2 from the germline V gene are LGHNA and YSLEER. The CDR3 length is 16 residues. V trimming: 0 bases; J trimming: 8 bases; junction bases outside the gene matches: 5. The CDR3 spells CASSQDRGLAGDEQFF. The CDR3 bases are TGCGCCAGCAGCCAAGATAGGGGACTAGCGGGCGATGAGCAGTTCTTC.

V and J are TRBV4-3 and TRBJ1-4; TRBD1 matches 9 bases. Germline V gene data show CDR1 as LGHNA and CDR2 as YSLEER. The trim removed 1 base at V and 6 bases at J, leaving 9 bases unmatched. The CDR3 spans 17 residues. The CDR3 loop reads CASSQVLPGTGHEKLFF. For the CDR3, the DNA is TGCGCCAGCAGCCAAGTCCTGCCCGGGACAGGGCATGAAAAACTGTTTTTT.

The chain couples TRBV6-2 or TRBV6-3 to TRBJ1-2; no firm D call. The CDR3 contains 14 residues. CDR1 and CDR2 from the germline V gene are MNHEY and SVGEGT. Trimming shortened V by 6 bases and J by 4 bases, and 15 bases separated the two germline ends. CDR3 DNA sequence: TGTGCCAGCAGCTCCCACACCACATCCTATGGCTACACCTTC. It encodes CASSSHTTSYGYTF.

Turning to this clone: A read error may produce the germline difference seen at one junction end. The V call is TRBV9, the J call TRBJ1-4; possible D gene TRBD1, 6 bases. CDR3 length: 18 amino acids. Germline-derived CDR1 and CDR2 are SGDLS and YYNGEE. CDR3 DNA: TGTGCCAGCAGGGCCCTTGGGGGGGGCGCGGAATTATCCCGCATCGAAAATTTT. Protein sequence: CASRALGGGAELSRIENF.

The rearrangement joins TRBV27 to TRBJ2-7; 8 nucleotides agree with TRBD2. The CDR3 runs 15 residues. Germline V gene sequence: CDR1 MNHEY, CDR2 SMNVEV (reference sequence). V trimming: 5 bases; J trimming: 3 bases; junction bases outside the gene matches: 9. Here the CDR3 reads CASSPRGGGNYEQYF. CDR3 nucleotide sequence: TGTGCCAGCAGTCCCCGGGGGGGCGGAAACTACGAGCAGTACTTC.

This clone was recorded a few times. The chain employs TRBV30 and TRBJ1-5; 10 nucleotides align to TRBD1. The V and J ends lost 1 base and 2 bases, in that order; junction bases with no gene match: 5. Germline CDR1 GTSNPN, CDR2 SVGIG (reference sequence). This CDR3 is 16 amino acids long. The CDR3 region is CAWSGQGATGNQPQHF. The CDR3, as DNA: TGTGCCTGGAGTGGACAGGGGGCAACGGGCAATCAGCCCCAGCATTTT.

The V call is TRBV28, the J call TRBJ1-1, with 7 bases identical to TRBD1. Looked up from germline, CDR1 is MDHEN and CDR2 is SYDVKM. Trimming removed 6 bases from V and 2 bases from J; junction bases left unmatched: 9. This CDR3 spans 15 amino acids. This chain's CDR3 is CASRRTGTVNTEAFF. The CDR3 nucleotides are TGTGCCAGCAGAAGAACGGGGACAGTCAACACTGAAGCTTTCTTT.

This clone was seen just once. CDR3 sequence: CASSIDTAFQQYF. In nucleotides, the CDR3 is TGTGCCAGTAGTATAGATACAGCGTTCCAGCAGTACTTC. The chain uses TRBV19 and TRBJ2-7; D remains ambiguous. With 0 bases removed from V and 8 bases from J, the gap between germline ends came to 11 bases. The germline V gene encodes CDR1 LNHDA and CDR2 SQIVND (reference sequence). The CDR3 contains 13 residues.